Presented here are 9 T cell receptor beta chains from one specimen sequenced in a study of T cell changes during pregnancy in multiple sclerosis. TCRdb's copy holds only in-frame clones and misses some; the assay was immunoSEQ multiplex PCR. The data hold approximately 50,000 clones, with about 89% observed a single time. This specimen consisted of CD8+ T cells from peripheral blood mononuclear cells, obtained after pregnancy. The receptors derive from a female donor with multiple sclerosis, enrolled in a pregnancy study.

The rearrangement links TRBV19 to TRBJ2-2, with a weak D call TRBD1 (5 bases). V was clipped by 1 base and J by 0 bases, with 18 bases between them. Germline-derived CDR1 and CDR2 are LNHDA and SQIVND (reference sequence). The CDR3 sequence is 19 residues long. The CDR3 bases are TGTGCCAGTAGTATAGGCTGGGCAGGGTTGACCCCGAACACCGGGGAGCTGTTTTTT. Translation gives CASSIGWAGLTPNTGELFF. Drawing the rest from reference TRBV19 and TRBJ2-2, the complete variable domain is DGGITQSPKYLFRKEGQNVTLSCEQNLNHDAMYWYRQDPGQGLRLIYYSQIVNDFQKGDIAEGYSVSREKKESFPLTVTSAQKNPTAFYLCASSIGWAGLTPNTGELFFGEGSRLTVL.

This sequence joins TRBV28 and TRBJ1-3; 8 bases agree with TRBD1. In germline, CDR1 is MDHEN, CDR2 SYDVKM. V shed 3 bases, J shed 4 bases, and the junction held 8 bases outside the gene matches. This CDR3 region has 16 residues. CDR3 amino acids: CASSFTTGGPGNTIYF. DNA of the CDR3: TGTGCCAGCAGTTTTACCACAGGGGGGCCCGGAAACACCATATATTTT.

The V call is TRBV5-5, the J call TRBJ1-4; D remains ambiguous. CDR3 length equals 14 residues. The germline V gene has CDR1 SGHKS and CDR2 YYEKEE (reference sequence). Trimming removed 4 bases at V and 4 bases at J, with 11 bases between. This CDR3 is CASSPLNSNEKLFF. The CDR3 nucleotides read TGTGCCAGCAGCCCGCTTAACAGTAATGAAAAACTGTTTTTT.

The rearrangement uses TRBV5-5 and TRBJ2-1, with 7 nucleotides matching TRBD1. Germline loops: CDR1 SGHKS, CDR2 YYEKEE (reference sequence). Germline trimming cut 4 bases from V and 0 bases from J; bases unmatched to any gene: 1. The CDR3 loop spans 14 amino acids. The CDR3 loop is CASSHRGSYNEQFF. The CDR3 DNA is TGTGCCAGCAGCCACAGGGGCTCCTACAATGAGCAGTTCTTC.

The V call is TRBV30, the J call TRBJ2-7; maybe TRBD2 (6 bases). The CDR3 length is 14 residues. Germline CDR1 and CDR2: GTSNPN and SVGIG (reference sequence). The V end lost 1 base, the J end lost 1 base, and 11 bases lay between the germline ends. CDR3: CAWSAGLPSYEQYF. The CDR3 DNA reads TGTGCCTGGAGTGCGGGACTCCCTTCCTACGAGCAGTACTTC.

By share, this clone counts as medium-sized. This sequence joins TRBV4-2 and TRBJ2-2; 10 bases fit TRBD2. CDR3 length equals 16 residues. With 0 bases clipped from V and 6 bases from J, the junction kept 4 bases outside the gene matches. Germline CDR1 is LGHNA and CDR2 is YNFKEQ. The CDR3 region is CASSQEGTSAAGELFF. Written as DNA, the CDR3 is TGTGCCAGCAGCCAAGAAGGGACTAGCGCTGCCGGGGAGCTGTTTTTT.

The chain uses TRBV10-3 and TRBJ2-1, with 10 bases lining up with TRBD2. V was clipped by 0 bases and J by 9 bases; unmatched bases: 14. The CDR3 totals 18 residues. CDR1 ENHRY and CDR2 SYGVKD come from the germline V gene. The CDR3 DNA reads as TGTGCCATCAGTGAGTCGCCCTGGGAGCGGGGGGGTTTTACTGAGCAGTTCTTC. This gives the protein CAISESPWERGGFTEQFF.

This rearrangement joins TRBV19 to TRBJ2-7; D is possibly TRBD1 (6 bases). The CDR3 is 16 amino acids. CDR1 is LNHDA, CDR2 SQIVND, per germline (reference sequence). The V end was cut by 1 base, the J end by 3 bases, with 16 bases between. The CDR3 DNA is TGTGCCAGTAGTATAGCGGGACACGGGTTGTTCTACGAGCAGTACTTC. The encoded protein is CASSIAGHGLFYEQYF.

The gene calls are TRBV9 and TRBJ1-6; 7 bases fit TRBD1. J gave up 11 bases and V 3 bases, and 20 bases lay outside the gene matches. Germline values: CDR1 SGDLS, CDR2 YYNGEE. This CDR3 is built from 18 residues. The CDR3 here is CASSGAEGRQGAFAPLHF. CDR3 coding DNA: TGTGCCAGCAGCGGAGCGGAAGGGCGACAGGGTGCTTTTGCACCCCTCCACTTT. Looking up the rest from reference TRBV9 and TRBJ1-6 gives the full variable domain: DSGVTQTPKHLITATGQRVTLRCSPRSGDLSVYWYQQSLDQGLQFLIQYYNGEERAKGNILERFSAQQFPDLHSELNLSSLELGDSALYFCASSGAEGRQGAFAPLHFGNGTRLTVT.